These T cell receptor beta chains were read from a single sample in a study of T cell changes during pregnancy in multiple sclerosis. TCRdb's table, derived via immunoSEQ multiplex PCR, lists solely in-frame clones and lacks some. The sample carries 50,000 or so clones, roughly nine tenths recorded once. The sample was CD4+ T cells from peripheral blood mononuclear cells, taken before pregnancy. The source of these receptors is a female donor with multiple sclerosis, enrolled in a pregnancy study. CDR3s include the opening cysteine and the closing phenylalanine or tryptophan. The D gene is left open where the match is weak. Not every row has a clone size; where given, it reads once, few, many or a size class.

.	.	TRBV4-1	TRBJ2-2	TGCGCCAGCAGTCATGGTCAGGGATCCGGGGAGCTGTTTTTT	CASSHGQGSGELFF
.	TRBD2	TRBV5-1	TRBJ2-2	TGCGCCAGCACCCCACTAGCGGGAGAGAACACCGGGGAGCTGTTTTTT	CASTPLAGENTGELFF
.	TRBD2	TRBV9	TRBJ2-3	TGTGCCAGCAGCGTATGGCTAGCGGGAGGGGATACGCAGTATTTT	CASSVWLAGGDTQYF
.	TRBD2	TRBV2	TRBJ2-7	TGTGCCAGCAGTGAAGGCGGGAGGGTACAAGAGCAGTACTTC	CASSEGGRVQEQYF
once	TRBD1	TRBV7-9	TRBJ1-2	TGTGCCAGCAGCTTGACCCCCGGGACAGGGAAATACTATGGCTACACCTTC	CASSLTPGTGKYYGYTF
.	TRBD2	TRBV7-6	TRBJ2-3	TGTGCCAGCAGCCCACGCCCGACTAGCGGGAGTTTCACAGATACGCAGTATTTT	CASSPRPTSGSFTDTQYF
.	TRBD1	TRBV30	TRBJ2-4	TGTGCCTGGAGAGGGACAGGAAAAAACATTCAGTACTTC	CAWRGTGKNIQYF
.	TRBD2	TRBV4-1	TRBJ2-1	TGCGCCAGCAGCCAAGATGTCAGGCTAGCGGGCCGAACCTACAATGAGCAGTTCTTC	CASSQDVRLAGRTYNEQFF
.	.	TRBV5-6	TRBJ2-2	TGTGCCAGCAGTTCCCTTAACACGAACACCGGGGAGCTGTTTTTT	CASSSLNTNTGELFF
.	.	TRBV7-9	TRBJ2-5	TGTGCCAGCGTTCTAGACAGGTACCAAGAGACCCAGTACTTC	CASVLDRYQETQYF
once	TRBD1	TRBV9	TRBJ2-7	TGTGCCAGCAGCGCCGACGGGACAGGGTTCTCCTACGAGCAGTACTTC	CASSADGTGFSYEQYF
.	.	TRBV4-2	TRBJ2-3	TGTGCCAGCAGCCAAGACTCCGGGACAGATACGCAGTATTTT	CASSQDSGTDTQYF
.	.	TRBV5-4	TRBJ2-1	TGTGCCAGCAGCTTGGCCGATGAGCAGTTCTTC	CASSLADEQFF
many	.	TRBV6-5	TRBJ1-1	TGTGCCAGCAGTTCCATACAGGGATCGGCTTTCTTT	CASSSIQGSAFF